This T cell receptor beta chain appears in the sequencing data of a study of control samples from healthy donors and cancer patients. TCRdb keeps only in-frame clones here, not all; method: immunoSEQ multiplex PCR. The table records 50,000 to 65,000 clones, roughly nine tenths of them present only once. V was clipped by 4 bases and J by 3 bases, with 13 bases between them. Germline CDR1 and CDR2: GTSNPN and SVGIG (reference sequence). This CDR3 has 13 amino acids. This receptor was identified in a woman aged 50 to 65 with colorectal cancer. Sequenced sample: PBMCs. This chain links TRBV30 with TRBJ2-7, with a tentative D call TRBD1 (5 bases). CDR3: CAWKRQGVYEQYF. The CDR3 nucleotides are TGTGCCTGGAAGCGTCAAGGGGTCTACGAGCAGTACTTC.